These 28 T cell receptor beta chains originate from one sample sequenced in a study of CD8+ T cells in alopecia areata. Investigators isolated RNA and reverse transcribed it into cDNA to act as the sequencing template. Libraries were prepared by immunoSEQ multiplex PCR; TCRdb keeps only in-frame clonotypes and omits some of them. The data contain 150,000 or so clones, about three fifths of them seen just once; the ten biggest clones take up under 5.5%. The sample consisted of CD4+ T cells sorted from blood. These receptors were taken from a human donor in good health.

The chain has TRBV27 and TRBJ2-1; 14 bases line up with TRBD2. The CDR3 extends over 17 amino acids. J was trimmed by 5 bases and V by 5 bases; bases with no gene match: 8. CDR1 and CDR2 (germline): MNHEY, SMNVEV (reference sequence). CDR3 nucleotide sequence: TGTGCCAGCAGTGCTATCCCGACTAGCGGGAGGGACAATGAGCAGTTCTTC. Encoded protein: CASSAIPTSGRDNEQFF.

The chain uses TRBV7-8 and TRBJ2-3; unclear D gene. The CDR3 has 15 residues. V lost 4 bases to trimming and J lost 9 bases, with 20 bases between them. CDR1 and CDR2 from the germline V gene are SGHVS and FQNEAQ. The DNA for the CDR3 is TGTGCCAGCAGCTCCCGAGGCCAGGCAATGCGAACGCAGTATTTT. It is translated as CASSSRGQAMRTQYF.

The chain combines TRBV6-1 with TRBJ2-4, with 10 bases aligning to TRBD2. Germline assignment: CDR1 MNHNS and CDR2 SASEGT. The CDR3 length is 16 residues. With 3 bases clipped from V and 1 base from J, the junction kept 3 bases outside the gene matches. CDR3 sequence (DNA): TGTGCCAGCAGTGATGGGACTAGCGAGGCCAAAAACATTCAGTACTTC. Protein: CASSDGTSEAKNIQYF.

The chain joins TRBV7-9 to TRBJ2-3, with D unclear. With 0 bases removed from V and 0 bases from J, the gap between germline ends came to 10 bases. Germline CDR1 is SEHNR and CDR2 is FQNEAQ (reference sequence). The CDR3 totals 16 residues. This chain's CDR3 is CASSLADLASTDTQYF. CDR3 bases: TGTGCCAGCAGCTTAGCCGATTTAGCTAGCACAGATACGCAGTATTTT.

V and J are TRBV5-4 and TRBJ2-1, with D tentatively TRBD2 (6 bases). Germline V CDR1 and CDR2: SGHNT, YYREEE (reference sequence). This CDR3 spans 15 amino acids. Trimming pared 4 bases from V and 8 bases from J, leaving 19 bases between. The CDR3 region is CASSPEGRRVYEQFF. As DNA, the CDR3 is TGTGCCAGCAGCCCTGAGGGGAGGCGGGTGTATGAGCAGTTCTTC.

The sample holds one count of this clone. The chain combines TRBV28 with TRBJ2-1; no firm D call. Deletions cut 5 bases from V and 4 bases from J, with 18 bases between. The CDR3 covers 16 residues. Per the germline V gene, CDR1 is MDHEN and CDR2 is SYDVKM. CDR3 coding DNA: TGTGCCAGCAGTCGCGCGGACCAAGCTCTTTACAATGAGCAGTTCTTC. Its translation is CASSRADQALYNEQFF. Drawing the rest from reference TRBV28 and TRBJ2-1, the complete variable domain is DVKVTQSSRYLVKRTGEKVFLECVQDMDHENMFWYRQDPGLGLRLIYFSYDVKMKEKGDIPEGYSVSREKKERFSLILESASTNQTSMYLCASSRADQALYNEQFFGPGTRLTVL.

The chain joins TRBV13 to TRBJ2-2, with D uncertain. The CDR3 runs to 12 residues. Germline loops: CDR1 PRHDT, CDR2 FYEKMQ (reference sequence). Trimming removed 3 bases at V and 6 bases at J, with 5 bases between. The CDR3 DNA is TGTGCCAGCAGCTTCCGGGCCGGGGAGCTGTTTTTT. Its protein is CASSFRAGELFF.

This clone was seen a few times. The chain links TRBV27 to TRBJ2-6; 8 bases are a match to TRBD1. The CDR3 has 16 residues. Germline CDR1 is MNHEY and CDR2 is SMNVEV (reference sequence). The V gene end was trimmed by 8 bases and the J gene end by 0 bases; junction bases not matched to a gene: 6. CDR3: CASRDRRSSGANVLTF. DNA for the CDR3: TGTGCCAGCCGGGACAGGAGAAGCTCTGGGGCCAACGTCCTGACTTTC.

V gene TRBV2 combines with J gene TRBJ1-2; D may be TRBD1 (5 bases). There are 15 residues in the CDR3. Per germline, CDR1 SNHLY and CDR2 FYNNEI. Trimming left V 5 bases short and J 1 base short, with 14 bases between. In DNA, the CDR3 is TGTGCCAGCAGTTACAGAGGGGCTTATAACTATGGCTACACCTTC. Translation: CASSYRGAYNYGYTF.

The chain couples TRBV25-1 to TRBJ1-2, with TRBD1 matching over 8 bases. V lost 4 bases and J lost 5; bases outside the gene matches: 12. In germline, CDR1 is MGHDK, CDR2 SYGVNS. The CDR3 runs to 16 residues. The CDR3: CASSADTGTGTYGYTF. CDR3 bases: TGTGCCAGCAGTGCAGATACGGGGACAGGAACATATGGCTACACCTTC.

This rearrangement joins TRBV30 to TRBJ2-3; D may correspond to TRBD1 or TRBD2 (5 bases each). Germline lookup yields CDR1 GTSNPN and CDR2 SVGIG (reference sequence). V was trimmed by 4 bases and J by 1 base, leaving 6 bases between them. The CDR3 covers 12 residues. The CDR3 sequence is CAWTGRTDTQYF. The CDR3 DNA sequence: TGTGCCTGGACGGGGCGCACAGATACGCAGTATTTT.

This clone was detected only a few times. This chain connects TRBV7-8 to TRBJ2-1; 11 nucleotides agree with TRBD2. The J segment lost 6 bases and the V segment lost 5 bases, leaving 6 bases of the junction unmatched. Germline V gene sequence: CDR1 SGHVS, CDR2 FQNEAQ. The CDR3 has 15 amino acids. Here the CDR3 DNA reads TGTGCCAGCAGCCTGGGACTAGCGGATGGCAATGAGCAGTTCTTC. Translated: CASSLGLADGNEQFF. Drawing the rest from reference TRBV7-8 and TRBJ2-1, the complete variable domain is GAGVSQSPRYKVAKRGQDVALRCDPISGHVSLFWYQQALGQGPEFLTYFQNEAQLDKSGLPSDRFFAERPEGSVSTLKIQRTQQEDSAVYLCASSLGLADGNEQFFGPGTRLTVL.

The chain's CDR3 is CASSEGGIFTEAFF. The CDR3 DNA sequence: TGTGCCAGCAGTGAGGGGGGGATCTTCACTGAAGCTTTCTTT. This chain links TRBV2 with TRBJ1-1; perhaps TRBD1 as D (5 bases). Trimming stripped 3 bases from V and 4 bases from J, with 12 bases between. This CDR3 has 14 residues. Germline V CDR1 and CDR2: SNHLY, FYNNEI.

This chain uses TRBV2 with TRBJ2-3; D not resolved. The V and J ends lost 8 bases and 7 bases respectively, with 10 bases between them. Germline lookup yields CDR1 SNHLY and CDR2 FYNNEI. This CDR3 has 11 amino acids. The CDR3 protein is CASLEVNTQYF. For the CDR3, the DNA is TGTGCCAGCCTAGAGGTCAATACGCAGTATTTT.

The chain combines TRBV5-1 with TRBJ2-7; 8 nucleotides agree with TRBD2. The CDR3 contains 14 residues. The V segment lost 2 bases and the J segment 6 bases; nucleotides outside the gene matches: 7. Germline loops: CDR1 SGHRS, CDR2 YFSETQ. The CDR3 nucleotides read TGCGCCAGCAGCTTTGGAGCGGGGGTTTCCGAGCAGTACTTC. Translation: CASSFGAGVSEQYF.

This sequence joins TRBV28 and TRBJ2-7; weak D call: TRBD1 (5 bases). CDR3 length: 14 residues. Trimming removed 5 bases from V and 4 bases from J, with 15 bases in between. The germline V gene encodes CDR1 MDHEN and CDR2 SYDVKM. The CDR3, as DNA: TGTGCCAGCAGTCGCACAACAGGTGTTTACGAGCAGTACTTC. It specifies CASSRTTGVYEQYF.

The CDR3 DNA reads as TGTGCCAGCAGCTTATCGGGTTCTGGGGCCAACGTCCTGACTTTC. This translates into CASSLSGSGANVLTF. This chain uses TRBV7-9 with TRBJ2-6; D unresolved. V gave up 2 bases and J gave up 1 base, with 6 bases separating them. The CDR3 spans 15 residues. Germline CDR1 and CDR2: SEHNR and FQNEAQ (reference sequence).

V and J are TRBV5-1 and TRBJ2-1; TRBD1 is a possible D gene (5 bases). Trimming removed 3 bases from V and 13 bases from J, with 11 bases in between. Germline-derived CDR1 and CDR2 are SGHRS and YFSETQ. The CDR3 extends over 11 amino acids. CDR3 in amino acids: CASSSIQEQFF. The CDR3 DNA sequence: TGCGCCAGCAGCTCTATACAGGAACAGTTCTTC.

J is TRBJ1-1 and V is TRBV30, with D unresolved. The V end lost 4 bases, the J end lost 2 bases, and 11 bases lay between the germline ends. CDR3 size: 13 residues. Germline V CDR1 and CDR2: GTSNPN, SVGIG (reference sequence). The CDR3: CAWTLLGNTEAFF. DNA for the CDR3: TGTGCCTGGACCTTGCTGGGAAACACTGAAGCTTTCTTT.

CDR3 residues: CASSLGQRTGELFF. CDR3 bases: TGTGCCAGCAGCTTAGGACAGAGAACCGGGGAGCTGTTTTTT. The chain is built from TRBV7-3 and TRBJ2-2, with D perhaps TRBD1 (6 bases). Trimming took off 2 bases at V and 5 bases at J, with 9 bases between the two ends. CDR1 and CDR2 from the germline V gene are SGHTA and FQGTGA. The CDR3 is made up of 14 amino acids.

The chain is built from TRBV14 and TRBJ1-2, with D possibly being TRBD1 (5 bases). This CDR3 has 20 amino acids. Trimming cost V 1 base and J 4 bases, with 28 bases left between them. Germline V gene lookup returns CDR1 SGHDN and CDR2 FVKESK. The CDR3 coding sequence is TGTGCCAGCAGCCAAGGATGGCTCCCCCGGGTAGGGGATAATGCCTATGGCTACACCTTC. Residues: CASSQGWLPRVGDNAYGYTF.

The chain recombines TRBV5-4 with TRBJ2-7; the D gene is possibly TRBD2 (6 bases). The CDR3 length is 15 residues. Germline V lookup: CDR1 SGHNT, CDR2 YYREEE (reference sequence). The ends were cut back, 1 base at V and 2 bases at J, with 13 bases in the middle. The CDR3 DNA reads TGTGCCAGCAGCTTGCTTCCGCGGGATCCCTACGAGCAGTACTTC. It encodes CASSLLPRDPYEQYF.

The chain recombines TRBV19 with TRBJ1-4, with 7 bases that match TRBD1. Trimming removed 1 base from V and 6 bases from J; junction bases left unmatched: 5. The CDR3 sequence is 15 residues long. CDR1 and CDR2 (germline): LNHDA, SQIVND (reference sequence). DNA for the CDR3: TGTGCCAGTAGTATAGTCGGGACAGCATATGAAAAACTGTTTTTT. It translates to CASSIVGTAYEKLFF. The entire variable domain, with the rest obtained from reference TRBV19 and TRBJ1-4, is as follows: DGGITQSPKYLFRKEGQNVTLSCEQNLNHDAMYWYRQDPGQGLRLIYYSQIVNDFQKGDIAEGYSVSREKKESFPLTVTSAQKNPTAFYLCASSIVGTAYEKLFFGSGTQLSVL.

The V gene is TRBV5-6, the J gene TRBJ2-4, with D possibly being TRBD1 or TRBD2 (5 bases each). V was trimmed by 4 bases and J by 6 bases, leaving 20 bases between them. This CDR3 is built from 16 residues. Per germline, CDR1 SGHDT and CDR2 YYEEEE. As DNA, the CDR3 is TGTGCCAGCAGCCCGATCGGACGGACAAGCGGAAACATTCAGTACTTC. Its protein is CASSPIGRTSGNIQYF.

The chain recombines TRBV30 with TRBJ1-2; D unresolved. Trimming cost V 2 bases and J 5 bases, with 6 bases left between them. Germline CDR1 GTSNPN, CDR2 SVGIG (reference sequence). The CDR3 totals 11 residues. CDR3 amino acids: CAWSSVYGYTF. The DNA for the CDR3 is TGTGCCTGGAGTAGCGTGTATGGCTACACCTTC.

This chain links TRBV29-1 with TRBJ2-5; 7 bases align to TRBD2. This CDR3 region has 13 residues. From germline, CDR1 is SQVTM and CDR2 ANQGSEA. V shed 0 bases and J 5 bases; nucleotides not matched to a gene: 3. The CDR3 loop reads CSVEDGRFETQYF. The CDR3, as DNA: TGCAGCGTTGAAGACGGGAGGTTTGAGACCCAGTACTTC.

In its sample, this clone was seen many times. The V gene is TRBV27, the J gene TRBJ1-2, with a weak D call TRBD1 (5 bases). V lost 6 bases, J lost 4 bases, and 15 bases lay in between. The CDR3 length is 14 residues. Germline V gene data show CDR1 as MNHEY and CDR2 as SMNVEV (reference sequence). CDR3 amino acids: CASRAIGGSYGYTF. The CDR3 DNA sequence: TGTGCCAGCAGAGCCATTGGGGGAAGCTATGGCTACACCTTC.

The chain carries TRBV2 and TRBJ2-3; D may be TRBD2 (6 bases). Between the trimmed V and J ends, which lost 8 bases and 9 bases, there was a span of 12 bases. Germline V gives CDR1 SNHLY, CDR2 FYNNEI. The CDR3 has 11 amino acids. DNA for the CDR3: TGTGCCAGCGAGGAGGGGCTCACGCAGTATTTT. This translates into CASEEGLTQYF.